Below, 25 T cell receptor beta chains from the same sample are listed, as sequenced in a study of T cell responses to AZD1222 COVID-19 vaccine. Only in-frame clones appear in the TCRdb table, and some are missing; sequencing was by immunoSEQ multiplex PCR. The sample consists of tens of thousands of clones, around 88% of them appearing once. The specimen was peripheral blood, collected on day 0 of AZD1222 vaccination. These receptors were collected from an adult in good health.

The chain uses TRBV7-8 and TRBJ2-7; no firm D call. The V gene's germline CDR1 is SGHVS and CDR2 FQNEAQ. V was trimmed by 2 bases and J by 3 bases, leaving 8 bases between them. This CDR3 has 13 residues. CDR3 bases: TGTGCCAGCAGCTTACAGGTTCACTACGAGCAGTACTTC. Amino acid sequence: CASSLQVHYEQYF.

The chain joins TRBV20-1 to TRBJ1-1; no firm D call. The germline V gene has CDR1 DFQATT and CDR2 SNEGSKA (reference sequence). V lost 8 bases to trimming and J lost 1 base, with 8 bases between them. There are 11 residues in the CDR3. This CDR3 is CSPTENTEAFF. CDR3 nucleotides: TGCAGTCCTACCGAGAACACTGAAGCTTTCTTT.

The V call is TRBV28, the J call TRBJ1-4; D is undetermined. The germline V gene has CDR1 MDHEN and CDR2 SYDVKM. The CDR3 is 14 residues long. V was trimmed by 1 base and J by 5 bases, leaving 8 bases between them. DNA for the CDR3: TGTGCCAGCAGTTTATTTCCCCCGAATGAAAAACTGTTTTTT. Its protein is CASSLFPPNEKLFF.

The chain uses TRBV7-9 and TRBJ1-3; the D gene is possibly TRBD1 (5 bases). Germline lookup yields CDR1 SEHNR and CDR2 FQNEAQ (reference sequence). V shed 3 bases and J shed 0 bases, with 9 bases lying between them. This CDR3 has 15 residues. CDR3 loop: CASSLRGTSGNTIYF. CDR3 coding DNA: TGTGCCAGCAGCTTGAGGGGCACCTCTGGAAACACCATATATTTT.

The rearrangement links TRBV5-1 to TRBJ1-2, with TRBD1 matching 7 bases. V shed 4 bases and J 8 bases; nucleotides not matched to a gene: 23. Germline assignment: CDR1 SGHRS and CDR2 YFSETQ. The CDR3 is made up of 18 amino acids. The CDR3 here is CASSPDPWTGVSIRGYTF. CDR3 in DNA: TGCGCCAGCAGCCCGGACCCCTGGACAGGCGTATCTATCAGAGGCTACACCTTC.

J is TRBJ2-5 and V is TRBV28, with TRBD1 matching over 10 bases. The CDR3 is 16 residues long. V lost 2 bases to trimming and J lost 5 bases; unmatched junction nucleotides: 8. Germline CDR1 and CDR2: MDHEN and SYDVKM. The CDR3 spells CASSLQDRGVWETQYF. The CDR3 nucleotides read TGTGCCAGCAGTTTACAGGACAGGGGGGTTTGGGAGACCCAGTACTTC.

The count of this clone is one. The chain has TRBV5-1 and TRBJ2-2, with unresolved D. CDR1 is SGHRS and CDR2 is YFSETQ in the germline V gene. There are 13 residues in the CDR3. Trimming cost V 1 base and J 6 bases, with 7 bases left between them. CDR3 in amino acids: CASSLMGAGELFF. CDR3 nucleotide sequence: TGCGCCAGCAGCTTGATGGGCGCCGGGGAGCTGTTTTTT.

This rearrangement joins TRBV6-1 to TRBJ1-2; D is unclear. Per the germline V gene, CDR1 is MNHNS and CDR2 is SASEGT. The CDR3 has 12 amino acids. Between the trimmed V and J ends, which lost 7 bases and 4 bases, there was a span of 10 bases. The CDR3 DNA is TGTGCCAGCACCCCCGGCAGCTATGGCTACACCTTC. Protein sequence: CASTPGSYGYTF.

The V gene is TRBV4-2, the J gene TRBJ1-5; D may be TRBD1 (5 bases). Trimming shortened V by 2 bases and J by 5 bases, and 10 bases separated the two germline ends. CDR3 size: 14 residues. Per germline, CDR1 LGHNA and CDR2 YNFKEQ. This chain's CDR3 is CASSQQGWDQPQHF. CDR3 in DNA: TGTGCCAGCAGCCAACAGGGCTGGGATCAGCCCCAGCATTTT.

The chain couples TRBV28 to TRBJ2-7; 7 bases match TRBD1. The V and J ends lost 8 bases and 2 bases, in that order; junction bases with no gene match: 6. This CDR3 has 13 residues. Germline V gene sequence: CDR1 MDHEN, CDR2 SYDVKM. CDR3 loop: CASQRDSPYEQYF. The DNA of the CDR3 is TGTGCCAGCCAAAGGGACAGCCCCTACGAGCAGTACTTC. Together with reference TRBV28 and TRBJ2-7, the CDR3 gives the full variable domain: DVKVTQSSRYLVKRTGEKVFLECVQDMDHENMFWYRQDPGLGLRLIYFSYDVKMKEKGDIPEGYSVSREKKERFSLILESASTNQTSMYLCASQRDSPYEQYFGPGTRLTVT.

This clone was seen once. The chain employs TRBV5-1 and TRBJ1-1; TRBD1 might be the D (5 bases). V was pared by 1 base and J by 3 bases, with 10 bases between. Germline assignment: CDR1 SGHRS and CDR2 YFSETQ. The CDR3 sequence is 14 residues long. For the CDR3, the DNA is TGCGCCAGCAGCTTGCAACCGGGGGACACTGAAGCTTTCTTT. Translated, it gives CASSLQPGDTEAFF.

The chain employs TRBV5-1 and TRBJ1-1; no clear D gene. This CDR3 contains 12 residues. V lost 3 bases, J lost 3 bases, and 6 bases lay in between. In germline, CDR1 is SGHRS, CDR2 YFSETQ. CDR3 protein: CASSSAYTEAFF. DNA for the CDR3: TGCGCCAGCAGCTCCGCTTACACTGAAGCTTTCTTT.

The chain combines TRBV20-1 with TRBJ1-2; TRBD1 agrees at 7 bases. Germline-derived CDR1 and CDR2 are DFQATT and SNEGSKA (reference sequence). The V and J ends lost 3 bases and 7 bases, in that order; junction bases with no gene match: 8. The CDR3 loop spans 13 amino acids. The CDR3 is CSASLTGLGGYTF. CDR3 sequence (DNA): TGCAGTGCTAGTTTGACAGGGCTGGGTGGCTACACCTTC.

The CDR3 coding sequence is TGTGCCAGCAGTGAGGGACAGTTCTACGAGCAGTACTTC. Residues: CASSEGQFYEQYF. The V and J genes are TRBV6-1 and TRBJ2-7, with 7 bases lining up with TRBD1. The CDR3 runs 13 residues. With V trimmed by 3 bases and J by 3 bases, 2 bases remained unmatched. CDR1 is MNHNS, CDR2 SASEGT, per germline.

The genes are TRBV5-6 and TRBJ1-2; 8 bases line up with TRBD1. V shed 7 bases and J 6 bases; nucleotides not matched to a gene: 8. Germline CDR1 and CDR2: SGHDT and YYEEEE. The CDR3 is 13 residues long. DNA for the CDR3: TGTGCCAGCGCAGGCAGGGGGCGCGATGGCTACACCTTC. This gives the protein CASAGRGRDGYTF.

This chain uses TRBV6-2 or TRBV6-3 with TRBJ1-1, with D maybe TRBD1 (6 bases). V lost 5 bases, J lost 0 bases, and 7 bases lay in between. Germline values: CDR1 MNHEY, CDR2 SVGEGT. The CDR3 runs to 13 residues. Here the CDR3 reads CASSHRVNTEAFF. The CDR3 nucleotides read TGTGCCAGCAGTCACAGGGTGAACACTGAAGCTTTCTTT.

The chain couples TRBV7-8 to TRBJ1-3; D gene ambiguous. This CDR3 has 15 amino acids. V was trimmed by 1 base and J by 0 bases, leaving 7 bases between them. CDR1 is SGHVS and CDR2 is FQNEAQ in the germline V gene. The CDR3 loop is CASSLVQHSGNTIYF. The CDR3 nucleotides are TGTGCCAGCAGCTTAGTCCAACACTCTGGAAACACCATATATTTT.

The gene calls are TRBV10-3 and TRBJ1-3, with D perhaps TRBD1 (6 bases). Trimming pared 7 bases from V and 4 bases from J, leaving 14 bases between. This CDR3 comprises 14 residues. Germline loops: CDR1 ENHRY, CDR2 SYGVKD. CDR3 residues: CAIKGSGAGNTIYF. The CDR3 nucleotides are TGTGCCATCAAAGGCTCAGGGGCCGGAAACACCATATATTTT.

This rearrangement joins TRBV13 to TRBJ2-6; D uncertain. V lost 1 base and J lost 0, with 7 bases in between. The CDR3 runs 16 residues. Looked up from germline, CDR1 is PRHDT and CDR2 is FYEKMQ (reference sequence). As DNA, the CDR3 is TGTGCCAGCAGCTTAGTAGGTAGCTCTGGGGCCAACGTCCTGACTTTC. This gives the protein CASSLVGSSGANVLTF.

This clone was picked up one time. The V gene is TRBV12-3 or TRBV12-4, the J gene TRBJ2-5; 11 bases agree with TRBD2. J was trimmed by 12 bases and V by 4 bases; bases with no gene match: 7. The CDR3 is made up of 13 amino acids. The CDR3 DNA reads TGTGCCAGCAGTTCGCGACTAGCGGGGAGGAAGTACTTC. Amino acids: CASSSRLAGRKYF.

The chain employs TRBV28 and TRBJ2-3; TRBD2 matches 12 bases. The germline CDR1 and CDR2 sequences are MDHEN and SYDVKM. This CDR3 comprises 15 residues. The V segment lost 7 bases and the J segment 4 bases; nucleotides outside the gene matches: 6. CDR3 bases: TGTGCCAGCACCAAACTAGCGGGAGGCCCAGATACGCAGTATTTT. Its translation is CASTKLAGGPDTQYF.

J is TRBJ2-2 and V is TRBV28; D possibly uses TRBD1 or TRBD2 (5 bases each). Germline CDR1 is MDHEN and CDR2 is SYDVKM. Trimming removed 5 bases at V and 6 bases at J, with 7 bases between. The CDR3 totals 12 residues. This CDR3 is CASSVGAGELFF. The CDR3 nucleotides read TGTGCCAGCAGTGTGGGGGCCGGGGAGCTGTTTTTT.

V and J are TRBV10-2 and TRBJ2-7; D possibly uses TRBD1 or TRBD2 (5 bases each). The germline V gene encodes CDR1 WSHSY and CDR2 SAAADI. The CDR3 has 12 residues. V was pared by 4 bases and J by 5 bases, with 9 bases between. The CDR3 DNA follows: TGCGCCAGCAGTGGTGGGGACGACGAGCAGTACTTC. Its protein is CASSGGDDEQYF.

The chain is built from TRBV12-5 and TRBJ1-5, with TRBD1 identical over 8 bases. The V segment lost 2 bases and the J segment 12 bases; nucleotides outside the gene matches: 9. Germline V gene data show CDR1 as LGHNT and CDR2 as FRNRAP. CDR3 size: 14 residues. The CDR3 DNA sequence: TGTGCTAGTGGTTTGTGGTTGACAGGGGAAGGCCAGCATTTT. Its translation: CASGLWLTGEGQHF.

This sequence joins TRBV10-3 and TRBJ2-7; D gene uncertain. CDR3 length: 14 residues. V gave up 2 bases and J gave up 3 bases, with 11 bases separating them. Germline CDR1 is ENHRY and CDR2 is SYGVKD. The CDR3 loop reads CAISELGSGYEQYF. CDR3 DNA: TGTGCCATCAGTGAGCTGGGGTCGGGCTACGAGCAGTACTTC.